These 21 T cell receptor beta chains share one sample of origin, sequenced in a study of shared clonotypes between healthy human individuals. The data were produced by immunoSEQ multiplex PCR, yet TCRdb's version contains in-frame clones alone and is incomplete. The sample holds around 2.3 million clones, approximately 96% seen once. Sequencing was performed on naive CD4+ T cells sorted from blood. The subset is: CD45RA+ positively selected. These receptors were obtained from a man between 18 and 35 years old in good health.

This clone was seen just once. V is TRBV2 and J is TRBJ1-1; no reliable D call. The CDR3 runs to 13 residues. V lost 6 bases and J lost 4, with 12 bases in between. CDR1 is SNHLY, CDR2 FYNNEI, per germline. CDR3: CASRPSRLTEAFF. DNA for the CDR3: TGTGCCAGCAGACCATCAAGGCTCACTGAAGCTTTCTTT.

The CDR3 DNA sequence: TGCGCCAGCAGCTCACGAAGGTGGAGGAACGAGGATACGCAGTATTTT. This encodes CASSSRRWRNEDTQYF. The rearrangement uses TRBV5-1 and TRBJ2-3; D might be TRBD2 (5 bases). This CDR3 region has 16 residues. The V and J ends lost 3 bases and 6 bases respectively, with 20 bases between them. CDR1 is SGHRS, CDR2 YFSETQ, per germline.

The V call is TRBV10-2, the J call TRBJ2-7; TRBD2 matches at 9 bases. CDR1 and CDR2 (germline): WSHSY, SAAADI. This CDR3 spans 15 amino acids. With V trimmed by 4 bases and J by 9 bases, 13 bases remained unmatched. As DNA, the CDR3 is TGCGCCAGCAGTGGTCAAGCGGGGGGCCATTCCGGGCAGTACTTC. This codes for CASSGQAGGHSGQYF.

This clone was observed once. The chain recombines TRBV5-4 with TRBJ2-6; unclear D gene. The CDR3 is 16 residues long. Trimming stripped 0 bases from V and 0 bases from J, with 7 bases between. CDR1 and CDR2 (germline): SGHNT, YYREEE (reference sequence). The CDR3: CASSLGFSSGANVLTF. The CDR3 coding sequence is TGTGCCAGCAGCTTGGGATTCAGCTCTGGGGCCAACGTCCTGACTTTC. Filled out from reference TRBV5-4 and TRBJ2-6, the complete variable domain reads ETGVTQSPTHLIKTRGQQVTLRCSSQSGHNTVSWYQQALGQGPQFIFQYYREEENGRGNFPPRFSGLQFPNYSSELNVNALELDDSALYLCASSLGFSSGANVLTFGAGSRLTVL.

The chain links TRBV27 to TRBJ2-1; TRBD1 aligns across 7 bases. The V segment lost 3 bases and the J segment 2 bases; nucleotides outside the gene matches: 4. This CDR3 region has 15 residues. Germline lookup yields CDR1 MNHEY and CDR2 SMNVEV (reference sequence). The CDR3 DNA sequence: TGTGCCAGCAGTTTTTCGGACAGGCCCTACAATGAGCAGTTCTTC. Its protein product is CASSFSDRPYNEQFF.

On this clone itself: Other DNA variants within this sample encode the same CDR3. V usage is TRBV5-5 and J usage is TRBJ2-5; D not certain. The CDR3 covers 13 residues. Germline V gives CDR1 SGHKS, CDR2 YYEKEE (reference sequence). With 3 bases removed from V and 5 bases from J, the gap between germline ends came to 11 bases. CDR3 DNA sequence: TGTGCCAGCAGCTCCGGGCCGTGGGAGACCCAGTACTTC. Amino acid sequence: CASSSGPWETQYF.

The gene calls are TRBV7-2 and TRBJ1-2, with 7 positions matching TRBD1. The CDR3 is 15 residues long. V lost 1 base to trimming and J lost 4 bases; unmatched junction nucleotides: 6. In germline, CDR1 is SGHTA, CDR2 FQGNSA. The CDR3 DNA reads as TGTGCCAGCAGCTTAGACCTGACAGGGCTCTATGGCTACACCTTC. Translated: CASSLDLTGLYGYTF.

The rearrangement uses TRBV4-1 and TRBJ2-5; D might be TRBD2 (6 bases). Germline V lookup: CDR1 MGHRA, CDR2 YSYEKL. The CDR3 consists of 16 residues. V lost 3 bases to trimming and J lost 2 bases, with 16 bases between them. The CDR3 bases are TGCGCCAGCAGCCACCCACGGGACTCCACACAAGAGACCCAGTACTTC. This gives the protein CASSHPRDSTQETQYF.

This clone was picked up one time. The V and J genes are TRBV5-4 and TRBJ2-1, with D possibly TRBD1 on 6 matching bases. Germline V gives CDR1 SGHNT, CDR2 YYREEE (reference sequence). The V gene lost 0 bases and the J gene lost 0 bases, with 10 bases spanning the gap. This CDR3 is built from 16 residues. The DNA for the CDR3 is TGTGCCAGCAGCTTGGCGGACAGTCCCTCCTACAATGAGCAGTTCTTC. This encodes CASSLADSPSYNEQFF.

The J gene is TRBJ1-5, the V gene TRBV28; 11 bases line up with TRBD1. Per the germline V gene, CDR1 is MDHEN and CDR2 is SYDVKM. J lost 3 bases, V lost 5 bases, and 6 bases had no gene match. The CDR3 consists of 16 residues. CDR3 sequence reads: CASSIAGQGDNQPQHF. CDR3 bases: TGTGCCAGCAGTATCGCGGGACAGGGGGACAATCAGCCCCAGCATTTT.

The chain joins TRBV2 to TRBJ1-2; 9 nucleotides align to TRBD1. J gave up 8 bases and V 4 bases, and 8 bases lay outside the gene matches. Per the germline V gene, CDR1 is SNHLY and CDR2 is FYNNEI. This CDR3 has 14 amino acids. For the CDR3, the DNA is TGTGCCAGCAGTGTAGGGACAGGGTTGGGCGGCTACACCTTC. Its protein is CASSVGTGLGGYTF.

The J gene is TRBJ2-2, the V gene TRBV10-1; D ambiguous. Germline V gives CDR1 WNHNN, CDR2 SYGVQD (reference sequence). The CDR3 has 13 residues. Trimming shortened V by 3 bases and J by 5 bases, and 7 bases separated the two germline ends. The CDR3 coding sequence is TGCGCCAGCAGTGATAGGGAAACCGGGGAGCTGTTTTTT. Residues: CASSDRETGELFF.

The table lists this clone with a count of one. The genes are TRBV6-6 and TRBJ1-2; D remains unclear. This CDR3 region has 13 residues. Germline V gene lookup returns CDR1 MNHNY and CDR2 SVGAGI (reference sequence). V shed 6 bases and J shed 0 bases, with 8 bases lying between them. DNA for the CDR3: TGTGCCAGCAGCCTTAATACTAACTATGGCTACACCTTC. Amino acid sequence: CASSLNTNYGYTF.

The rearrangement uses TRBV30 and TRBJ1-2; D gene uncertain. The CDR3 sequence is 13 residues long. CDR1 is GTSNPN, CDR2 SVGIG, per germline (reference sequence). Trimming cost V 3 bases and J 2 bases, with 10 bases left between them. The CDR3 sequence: CAWRRIGNYGYTF. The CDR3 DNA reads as TGTGCCTGGAGGAGGATAGGGAACTATGGCTACACCTTC.

CDR3 bases: TGTGCCAGCAGCTTGCAGGGTCGCTACAATGAGCAGTTCTTC. It encodes CASSLQGRYNEQFF. V is TRBV5-4 and J is TRBJ2-1; perhaps TRBD1 as D (5 bases). CDR3 length: 14 residues. CDR1 and CDR2 (germline): SGHNT, YYREEE (reference sequence). The ends were cut back, 1 base at V and 3 bases at J, with 8 bases in the middle.

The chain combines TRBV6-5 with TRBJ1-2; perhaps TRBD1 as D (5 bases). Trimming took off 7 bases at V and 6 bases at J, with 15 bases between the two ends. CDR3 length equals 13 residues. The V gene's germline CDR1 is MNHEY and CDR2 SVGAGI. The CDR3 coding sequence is TGTGCCAGCACCCTCAGAGGGGCGAATGGCTACACCTTC. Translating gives CASTLRGANGYTF.

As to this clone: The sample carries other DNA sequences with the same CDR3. The CDR3 coding sequence is TGTGCCAGCAGCTTAGAAGGGAGCGGTGGCTACACCTTC. Translating it yields CASSLEGSGGYTF. The gene calls are TRBV7-8 and TRBJ1-2, with no clear D. Trimming stripped 1 base from V and 7 bases from J, with 10 bases between. In germline, CDR1 is SGHVS, CDR2 FQNEAQ. The CDR3 length is 13 residues.

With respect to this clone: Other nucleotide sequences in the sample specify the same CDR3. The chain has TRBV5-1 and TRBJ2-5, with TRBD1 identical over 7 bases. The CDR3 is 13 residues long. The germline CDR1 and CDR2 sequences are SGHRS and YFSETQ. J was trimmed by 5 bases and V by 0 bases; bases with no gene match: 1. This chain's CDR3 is CASSLDRGETQYF. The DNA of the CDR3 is TGCGCCAGCAGCTTGGACAGGGGTGAGACCCAGTACTTC.

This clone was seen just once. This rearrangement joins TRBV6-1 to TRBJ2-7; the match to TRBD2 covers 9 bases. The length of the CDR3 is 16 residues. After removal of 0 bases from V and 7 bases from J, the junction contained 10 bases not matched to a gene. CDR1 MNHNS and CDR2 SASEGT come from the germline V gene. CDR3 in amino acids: CASSEALLPSGIEQYF. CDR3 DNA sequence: TGTGCCAGCAGTGAAGCGCTTCTCCCTAGCGGGATTGAGCAGTACTTC.

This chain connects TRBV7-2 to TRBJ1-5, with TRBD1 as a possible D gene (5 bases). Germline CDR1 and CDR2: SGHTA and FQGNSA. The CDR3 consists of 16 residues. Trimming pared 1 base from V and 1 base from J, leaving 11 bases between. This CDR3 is CASSLVWGGSNQPQHF. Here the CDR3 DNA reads TGTGCCAGCAGCTTAGTTTGGGGGGGGAGCAATCAGCCCCAGCATTTT. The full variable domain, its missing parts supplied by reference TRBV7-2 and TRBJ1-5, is GAGVSQSPSNKVTEKGKDVELRCDPISGHTALYWYRQSLGQGLEFLIYFQGNSAPDKSGLPSDRFSAERTGGSVSTLTIQRTQQEDSAVYLCASSLVWGGSNQPQHFGDGTRLSIL.

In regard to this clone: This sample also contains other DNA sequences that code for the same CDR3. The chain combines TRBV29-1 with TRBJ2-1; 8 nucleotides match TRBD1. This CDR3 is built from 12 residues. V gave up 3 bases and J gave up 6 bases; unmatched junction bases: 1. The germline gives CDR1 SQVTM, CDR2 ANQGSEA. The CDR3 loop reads CSVDRGRNEQFF. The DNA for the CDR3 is TGCAGCGTTGACAGGGGGCGCAATGAGCAGTTCTTC.